These 26 T cell receptor beta chains came from one sample sequenced in a study of glioma-infiltrating T cells after dendritic cell vaccination. Time point in this sample: after dendritic cell vaccination, including at tumor progression/relapse. Sequenced by immunoSEQ multiplex PCR; TCRdb stores in-frame clones only, minus some. The data hold 91,000 or so clones, with about 85% observed a single time. The starting material was blood, obtained after dendritic cell vaccination. The receptor source for this set is a human donor with glioblastoma.

The chain employs TRBV19 and TRBJ2-2, with D hard to call. Trimming cost V 1 base and J 4 bases, with 4 bases left between them. CDR3 size: 13 residues. Germline assignment: CDR1 LNHDA and CDR2 SQIVND (reference sequence). As DNA, the CDR3 is TGTGCCAGTAGTATAGGGAGCACCGGGGAGCTGTTTTTT. Protein sequence: CASSIGSTGELFF.

This chain joins TRBV5-1 and TRBJ1-2, with 7 bases that match TRBD1. Germline CDR1 SGHRS, CDR2 YFSETQ. V gave up 2 bases and J gave up 6 bases; unmatched junction bases: 1. This CDR3 has 12 amino acids. The CDR3 coding sequence is TGCGCCAGCAGCTTCACAGGGGATGGCTACACCTTC. This translates into CASSFTGDGYTF.

The J gene is TRBJ2-5, the V gene TRBV6-6; D perhaps matches TRBD1 (6 bases). The J call may be mistaken, given a closer DNA end match to TRBJ2-7. Germline lookup yields CDR1 MNHNY and CDR2 SVGAGI (reference sequence). The CDR3 contains 14 residues. CDR3 in DNA: TGTGCCAGCAGGGGGGCTGGGAGCTCCTACGAGCAGTACTTC. Its translation is CASRGAGSSYEQYF.

The chain recombines TRBV11-1 with TRBJ2-3; 11 bases line up with TRBD1. This CDR3 contains 14 residues. V was clipped by 4 bases and J by 5 bases; unmatched bases: 2. CDR1 and CDR2 from the germline V gene are SGHAT and FQDESV (reference sequence). The CDR3 bases are TGTGCCAGCAGCTACGGGACAGGGGGAGATACGCAGTATTTT. This codes for CASSYGTGGDTQYF.

CDR3 protein: CASSGGQPPGTQYF. The CDR3 coding sequence is TGCGCCAGCAGCGGGGGACAGCCCCCAGGGACCCAGTACTTC. J is TRBJ2-5 and V is TRBV5-1, with 7 bases aligning to TRBD1. This CDR3 is 14 amino acids long. Trimming at V came to 4 bases and at J to 7 bases, leaving 10 bases not matched to a gene. Germline V gene lookup returns CDR1 SGHRS and CDR2 YFSETQ.

This chain connects TRBV15 to TRBJ1-2; possible D gene TRBD1, 6 bases. V shed 9 bases and J shed 4 bases, with 18 bases lying between them. The CDR3 has 14 amino acids. The germline V gene encodes CDR1 LNHNV and CDR2 YYDKDF (reference sequence). DNA of the CDR3: TGTGCCACACGAAACCCAGGGGCCGTCTATGGCTACACCTTC. Translating gives CATRNPGAVYGYTF.

The chain employs TRBV27 and TRBJ1-2; 7 bases agree with TRBD1. The ends lost 5 bases at V and 7 bases at J; junction bases unmatched: 7. CDR3 size: 13 residues. The V gene's germline CDR1 is MNHEY and CDR2 SMNVEV (reference sequence). The CDR3 DNA reads as TGTGCCAGCAGTCCGCGTACAGGGGCTGGCTACACCTTC. Its translation: CASSPRTGAGYTF.

CDR3 sequence (DNA): TGTGCCACCAACCTCGCGGACTTCTCGAGGTGCGAGCAGTACTTC. Amino acid sequence: CATNLADFSRCEQYF. The chain links TRBV6-4 to TRBJ2-7; D is perhaps TRBD2 (5 bases). This CDR3 region has 15 residues. V dropped 10 bases and J dropped 6 bases, with 25 bases sitting between them. CDR1 is MRHNA, CDR2 SNTAGT, per germline.

This clone has just a few counts. The genes are TRBV5-1 and TRBJ2-3, with D perhaps matching TRBD1 (5 bases). V was pared by 4 bases and J by 1 base, with 16 bases between. In germline, CDR1 is SGHRS, CDR2 YFSETQ. The CDR3 loop spans 16 amino acids. The CDR3 region has the DNA TGCGCCAGCAGCGACAGACTCATCGTCGGCACAGATACGCAGTATTTT. Its translation is CASSDRLIVGTDTQYF.

V is TRBV29-1 and J is TRBJ2-1, with TRBD2 matching over 8 bases. Germline lookup yields CDR1 SQVTM and CDR2 ANQGSEA. This CDR3 comprises 15 residues. V lost 0 bases, J lost 4 bases, and 5 bases stayed unmatched. CDR3 DNA: TGCAGCGTTGAAGACGGGCTAGCGGGTTACAATGAGCAGTTCTTC. Its translation: CSVEDGLAGYNEQFF.

The chain carries TRBV5-1 and TRBJ1-1; D may be TRBD1 (5 bases). Deletions cut 4 bases from V and 8 bases from J, with 18 bases between. The V gene's germline CDR1 is SGHRS and CDR2 YFSETQ. The CDR3 has 14 residues. CDR3 sequence (DNA): TGCGCCAGCAGCACCGGGACTCGGATTGGGGAAGCTTTCTTT. This encodes CASSTGTRIGEAFF.

This chain uses TRBV10-3 with TRBJ1-2; 7 nucleotides match TRBD1. After removal of 2 bases from V and 8 bases from J, the junction contained 8 bases not matched to a gene. Germline V gives CDR1 ENHRY, CDR2 SYGVKD. This CDR3 is built from 14 residues. The DNA of the CDR3 is TGTGCCATCAGTGAGCAAGGGGGCGGTGGAGGCTACACCTTC. As protein: CAISEQGGGGGYTF.

The genes are TRBV5-4 and TRBJ2-1, with 9 positions matching TRBD2. Per the germline V gene, CDR1 is SGHNT and CDR2 is YYREEE (reference sequence). This CDR3 is 15 amino acids long. V was pared by 3 bases and J by 8 bases, with 9 bases of the junction left unmatched. DNA of the CDR3: TGTGCCAGCAGCTCCAAGCGGGGGGCGGGAGATGAGCAGTTCTTC. This encodes CASSSKRGAGDEQFF. Full variable domain (missing parts from reference TRBV5-4 and TRBJ2-1): ETGVTQSPTHLIKTRGQQVTLRCSSQSGHNTVSWYQQALGQGPQFIFQYYREEENGRGNFPPRFSGLQFPNYSSELNVNALELDDSALYLCASSSKRGAGDEQFFGPGTRLTVL.

The chain combines TRBV5-1 with TRBJ2-3; the match to TRBD1 covers 7 bases. The V and J ends lost 5 bases and 2 bases, in that order; junction bases with no gene match: 11. Germline V gene lookup returns CDR1 SGHRS and CDR2 YFSETQ. The CDR3 spans 16 residues. This CDR3 reads CASSRTTGSHTDTQYF. DNA of the CDR3: TGCGCCAGCAGTCGTACGACAGGGAGCCACACAGATACGCAGTATTTT.

The J gene is TRBJ1-2, the V gene TRBV10-3, with 7 nucleotides matching TRBD1. The V segment lost 4 bases and the J segment 4 bases; nucleotides outside the gene matches: 12. The CDR3 contains 16 residues. Germline values: CDR1 ENHRY, CDR2 SYGVKD. The chain's CDR3 is CAISVDRDLRGYGYTF. CDR3 DNA sequence: TGTGCCATCAGTGTAGACAGGGACTTGAGAGGCTATGGCTACACCTTC.

V usage is TRBV29-1 and J usage is TRBJ2-7; 13 nucleotides match TRBD2. The CDR3 is 15 amino acids. Germline loops: CDR1 SQVTM, CDR2 ANQGSEA. The trim removed 5 bases at V and 2 bases at J, leaving 6 bases unmatched. This CDR3 reads CSVRGLAGRPYEQYF. The DNA of the CDR3 is TGCAGCGTTAGGGGACTAGCGGGACGTCCCTACGAGCAGTACTTC.

Notes on this clone: At one end the junction does not follow the germline gene, possibly because of a read error. The V and J genes are TRBV28 and TRBJ2-7; 7 bases align to TRBD2. Germline CDR1 reads MDHEN; CDR2 reads SYDVKM. The CDR3 runs 12 residues. This chain's CDR3 is CASSSYPREASF. The CDR3, as DNA: TGTGCCAGCAGTTCCTACCCCCGGGAGGCTTCCTTC.

The chain recombines TRBV15 with TRBJ2-2; the match to TRBD2 covers 9 bases. The CDR3 length is 17 residues. The V segment lost 2 bases and the J segment 6 bases; nucleotides outside the gene matches: 10. CDR1 LNHNV and CDR2 YYDKDF come from the germline V gene (reference sequence). The CDR3 DNA reads as TGTGCCACCAGCAGATCCGTAGCGGGAGATATTGCCGGGGAGCTGTTTTTT. This translates into CATSRSVAGDIAGELFF.

The chain uses TRBV27 and TRBJ2-3, with D possibly being TRBD1 (6 bases). The CDR3 is 13 residues long. V gave up 6 bases and J gave up 2 bases, with 9 bases separating them. Germline V gene sequence: CDR1 MNHEY, CDR2 SMNVEV (reference sequence). The DNA of the CDR3 is TGTGCCAGCAGACGGACAGCCACAGATACGCAGTATTTT. As protein: CASRRTATDTQYF.

The V call is TRBV5-4, the J call TRBJ2-7; TRBD2 agrees at 8 bases. Per germline, CDR1 SGHNT and CDR2 YYREEE (reference sequence). Trimming took 0 bases from V and 4 from J; bases not matched to a gene: 6. This CDR3 has 15 residues. CDR3: CASSLAGGAGYEQYF. CDR3 DNA: TGTGCCAGCAGCTTGGCGGGGGGGGCCGGGTACGAGCAGTACTTC. Looking up the rest from reference TRBV5-4 and TRBJ2-7 gives the full variable domain: ETGVTQSPTHLIKTRGQQVTLRCSSQSGHNTVSWYQQALGQGPQFIFQYYREEENGRGNFPPRFSGLQFPNYSSELNVNALELDDSALYLCASSLAGGAGYEQYFGPGTRLTVT.

The genes are TRBV18 and TRBJ1-5; D is uncertain. The CDR3 totals 17 residues. V was shortened by 1 base and J by 2 bases, with 15 bases between the two germline ends. Germline CDR1 and CDR2: KGHSH and LQKENI. As DNA, the CDR3 is TGTGCCAGCTCACCACGAGTACTCCCTCGAGGCAATCAGCCCCAGCATTTT. Translating it yields CASSPRVLPRGNQPQHF.

The chain combines TRBV5-1 with TRBJ2-2, with D maybe TRBD2 (5 bases). Germline V CDR1 and CDR2: SGHRS, YFSETQ. Trimming removed 2 bases at V and 1 base at J, with 6 bases between. The CDR3 length is 14 residues. The CDR3 loop reads CASSFEGNTGELFF. CDR3 nucleotide sequence: TGCGCCAGCAGCTTTGAGGGGAACACCGGGGAGCTGTTTTTT.

The rearrangement joins TRBV5-1 to TRBJ2-7, with D possibly being TRBD1 (6 bases). V was trimmed by 0 bases and J by 3 bases, leaving 13 bases between them. The CDR3 spans 15 residues. CDR1 is SGHRS, CDR2 YFSETQ, per germline. The CDR3 coding sequence is TGCGCCAGCAGCTTGGGGTTGGGGGCTGTCTACGAGCAGTACTTC. Encoded protein: CASSLGLGAVYEQYF.

On this clone itself: Germline is not matched at one junction end, which may reflect a read error. CDR3 amino acids: CAWSAGHTDTQCF. Here the CDR3 DNA reads TGTGCCTGGAGTGCAGGGCACACAGATACGCAGTGTTTT. The chain carries TRBV30 and TRBJ2-3, with a tentative D call TRBD1 (5 bases). The CDR3 contains 13 residues. From germline, CDR1 is GTSNPN and CDR2 SVGIG (reference sequence).

The chain is built from TRBV18 and TRBJ1-2; TRBD1 aligns across 7 bases. CDR3 length equals 18 residues. Germline V gives CDR1 KGHSH, CDR2 LQKENI. The V segment lost 4 bases and the J segment 7 bases; nucleotides outside the gene matches: 21. CDR3 sequence reads: CASSHYQGLGQVGSGYTF. The CDR3, as DNA: TGTGCCAGCTCACACTACCAGGGGCTAGGACAGGTTGGGTCTGGCTACACCTTC.

The chain has TRBV7-2 and TRBJ2-7, with TRBD2 matching 12 bases. Germline assignment: CDR1 SGHTA and CDR2 FQGNSA. The CDR3 spans 15 residues. Trimming took 4 bases from V and 3 from J; bases not matched to a gene: 4. CDR3 protein: CASSSQTSGGYEQYF. The CDR3, as DNA: TGTGCCAGCAGCTCCCAGACTAGCGGGGGCTACGAGCAGTACTTC.